This T cell receptor (beta chain) is drawn from a study of shared clonotypes between healthy human individuals (dated by TCRdb to between 2020 and 2021). At the level of the whole study: A few men and a couple of women, aged 18 to 49 years, made up the cohort. To increase sequencing depth and limit assay-specific biases, different laboratories used diverse techniques to prepare libraries and sequence TCR repertoires. To estimate repertoire size and how much clonotypes are shared between individuals, the study performed deep sequencing of blood TCR repertoires from about five healthy adults. Per donor, three plates each were used for CD4 naive and CD4 memory, two for CD8 naive, and one for CD8 memory. Per donor, leukapheresis produced somewhere between about 0.94 and 9.5 billion PBMCs. Broad study findings and their caveats: Sharing across several donors was observed for approximately 5% of naive CD4, over 3% of naive CD8, about 2.3% of memory CD4, and roughly 0.4% of memory CD8 clonotypes. Sampling was restricted to blood, and TCR repertoires in tissue are likely to differ from TCR repertoires in blood. Larger estimated clonotype richness was generally found for naive subsets than for memory subsets. Pairwise subsampling led to the expectation that sequencing depth would affect the degree of clonotype sharing among donors. Clonotypes shared by all four sorted-subset donors showed higher generation probabilities than non-shared clonotypes. Because the study included only a small number of donors, the genetic and exposure-history diversity represented was limited. Rarefaction of sorted-subset datasets indicated incomplete sequencing despite the large sequencing depth.

Concerning this clone: This receptor's antigen is unknown. Base qualities are missing; no much larger clone stands one base away.

Using the deep immunoSEQ assay, multiplex PCR amplified TCR CDR3 regions from genomic DNA. Genomic DNA extracted from each cell subset was distributed evenly over all wells of several immunoSEQ 96-well plates, and each plate served as one replicate. For sorted subsets, each replicate PCR was loaded with roughly 0.2 ug genomic DNA, equivalent to approximately 33,000 T cell genomes. The purified libraries were quantified using a Qubit 3.0 fluorometer, sized with a Bioanalyzer 2100, and then quantified again using the KAPA Library Quantification kit. Every immunoSEQ 96-well plate was sequenced on a separate single-read 150-cycle Illumina NextSeq 550 flow cell. On the authors' methods: Because the immunoSEQ output included only junctional sequences and no quality scores, the filtering could not be the same as the filtering used for full-length reads. To assign V/J genes and CDR3, sequences were annotated against IMGT germline references using PyIR, a Python wrapper for IgBLAST v1.9. Reads were removed for weak V/J assignments (E-value above 1e-6), missing CDR3, stop codons, out-of-frame junctions, or ambiguous translated residues. V3J clonotypes were defined as sequences sharing an identical inferred V gene, J gene, and CDR3 amino acid sequence. The percentage overlap between two repertoires was calculated by dividing the number of shared unique clonotypes by the size of the smaller repertoire. RTK rarefaction, the Chao1 estimator, and Recon v2.1 estimates of unobserved clonotypes were used to assess repertoire richness. For all TCRbeta clonotypes obtained by the gDNA method from several donors, generation probabilities were computed with OLGA. The immuneACCESS repertoire file appears here via TCRdb, limited to in-frame rearrangements. These files lack a portion of the clones; in checked studies, under half of the deficit traces to unresolved V genes, and the cause of the others is not known. V, J and clone size are those of that table, while D and trimming were read from the DNA. Counted in this sample were about 2 million clones; 85% to 95% of them appeared once. 0.13% of the sample is held by the ten biggest clonotypes.

The CDR3 sequence holds 14 residues, the cysteine and phenylalanine included. Left in the record is the CDR3 DNA by itself, 42 bases read in frame from the first base. The junction shows trimming of 5 bases on V and 2 bases on J, plus 12 bases between the germline ends. As encoded in the germline V gene, CDR1 is SGHTA while CDR2 is FQGNSA. Donors were healthy HIV-negative adults with no recently reported acute infections or vaccinations. Every donor was a Caucasian adult residing in Nashville, Tennessee, USA. CD4+ T cells were enriched by magnetic negative selection, after which naive cells were positively selected on CD45RA and the negative fraction was taken as the memory subset. After blood collection by leukapheresis, PBMCs were isolated using Ficoll-Histopaque density gradient centrifugation and then cryopreserved in the vapor phase of liquid nitrogen. Analytical flow cytometry was used to check the purity and quantity of every magnetically sorted T cell population. Each sorted fraction had its genomic DNA isolated and then quantified by UV absorbance on a Nanodrop 2000c.

This clonotype originated in a man aged 18 to 29 in good health. The specimen sequenced was naive CD4+ T cells sorted from blood. What this sample's cell subset or site label stands for: CD45RA+ positively selected. Here the chain combines TRBV7-2 and TRBJ1-2; a confident D gene designation cannot be given. The DNA sequence follows: TGTGCCAGCAGCCTGTCCGGACGGAACTATGGCTACACCTTC. Its protein product is CASSLSGRNYGYTF.